The next 5 T cell receptor beta chains were all read from a single sample in a study of T cell responses to AZD1222 COVID-19 vaccine. Generated by immunoSEQ multiplex PCR, the TCRdb table keeps only in-frame clones and is missing some. The table has 80,000 or so clones, roughly 87% seen once. This specimen was peripheral blood, taken on day 0 of AZD1222 vaccination. These receptors were taken from an adult in good health.

This chain joins TRBV29-1 and TRBJ1-3; a weak D match, TRBD1 (6 bases). Trimming stripped 0 bases from V and 4 bases from J, with 10 bases between. The CDR3 runs to 14 residues. From germline, CDR1 is SQVTM and CDR2 ANQGSEA. The DNA of the CDR3 is TGCAGCGTTGAAGAAGGGGGAAGAGGAAACACCATATATTTT. It encodes CSVEEGGRGNTIYF. The variable domain in full, with the rest retrieved from reference TRBV29-1 and TRBJ1-3, is SAVISQKPSRDICQRGTSLTIQCQVDSQVTMMFWYRQQPGQSLTLIATANQGSEATYESGFVIDKFPISRPNLTFSTLTVSNMSPEDSSIYLCSVEEGGRGNTIYFGEGSWLTVV.

As DNA, the CDR3 is TGTGCCAGCAGCTCACTTACCCCGACACGGAACTATGGCTACACCTTC. It translates to CASSSLTPTRNYGYTF. The V and J genes are TRBV7-2 and TRBJ1-2, with D unresolved. Trimming left V 4 bases short and J 2 bases short, with 17 bases between. Germline V CDR1 and CDR2: SGHTA, FQGNSA. The length of the CDR3 is 16 residues.

This chain links TRBV4-1 with TRBJ1-4, with 7 bases identical to TRBD1. Trimming cost V 5 bases and J 0 bases; bases outside gene matches: 21. The germline CDR1 and CDR2 sequences are MGHRA and YSYEKL. The CDR3 is made up of 21 amino acids. The CDR3 sequence is CASSGPELKDRRISTNEKLFF. DNA for the CDR3: TGCGCCAGCAGCGGACCTGAACTTAAGGACAGGAGGATTTCAACTAATGAAAAACTGTTTTTT.

The CDR3: CASTQSRGADEKLFF. CDR3 coding DNA: TGTGCCAGTACTCAGAGCCGGGGAGCAGATGAAAAACTGTTTTTT. This chain uses TRBV19 with TRBJ1-4; D remains ambiguous. Germline lookup yields CDR1 LNHDA and CDR2 SQIVND (reference sequence). This CDR3 spans 15 amino acids. The ends were cut back, 7 bases at V and 6 bases at J, with 18 bases in the middle.

The V gene is TRBV7-2, the J gene TRBJ1-5, with D perhaps matching TRBD1 (5 bases). Trimming took 5 bases from V and 5 from J, leaving 16 bases between them. There are 15 residues in the CDR3. CDR1 and CDR2 (germline): SGHTA, FQGNSA. CDR3 coding DNA: TGTGCCAGCAGCCCCCAATCACAGGTCCATCAGCCCCAGCATTTT. It is translated as CASSPQSQVHQPQHF.